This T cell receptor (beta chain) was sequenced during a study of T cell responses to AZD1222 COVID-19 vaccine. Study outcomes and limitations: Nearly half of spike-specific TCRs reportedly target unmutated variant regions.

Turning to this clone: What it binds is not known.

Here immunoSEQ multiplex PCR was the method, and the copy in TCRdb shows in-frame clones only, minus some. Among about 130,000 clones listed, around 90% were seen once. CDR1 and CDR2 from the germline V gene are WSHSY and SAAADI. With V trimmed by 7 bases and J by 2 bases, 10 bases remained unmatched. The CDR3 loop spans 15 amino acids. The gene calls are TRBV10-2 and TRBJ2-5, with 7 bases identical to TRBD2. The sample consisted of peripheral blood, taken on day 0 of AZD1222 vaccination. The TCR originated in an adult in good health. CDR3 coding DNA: TGCGCCAGCAAAAGATGGGAGGGGCCTCAAGAGACCCAGTACTTC. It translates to CASKRWEGPQETQYF.